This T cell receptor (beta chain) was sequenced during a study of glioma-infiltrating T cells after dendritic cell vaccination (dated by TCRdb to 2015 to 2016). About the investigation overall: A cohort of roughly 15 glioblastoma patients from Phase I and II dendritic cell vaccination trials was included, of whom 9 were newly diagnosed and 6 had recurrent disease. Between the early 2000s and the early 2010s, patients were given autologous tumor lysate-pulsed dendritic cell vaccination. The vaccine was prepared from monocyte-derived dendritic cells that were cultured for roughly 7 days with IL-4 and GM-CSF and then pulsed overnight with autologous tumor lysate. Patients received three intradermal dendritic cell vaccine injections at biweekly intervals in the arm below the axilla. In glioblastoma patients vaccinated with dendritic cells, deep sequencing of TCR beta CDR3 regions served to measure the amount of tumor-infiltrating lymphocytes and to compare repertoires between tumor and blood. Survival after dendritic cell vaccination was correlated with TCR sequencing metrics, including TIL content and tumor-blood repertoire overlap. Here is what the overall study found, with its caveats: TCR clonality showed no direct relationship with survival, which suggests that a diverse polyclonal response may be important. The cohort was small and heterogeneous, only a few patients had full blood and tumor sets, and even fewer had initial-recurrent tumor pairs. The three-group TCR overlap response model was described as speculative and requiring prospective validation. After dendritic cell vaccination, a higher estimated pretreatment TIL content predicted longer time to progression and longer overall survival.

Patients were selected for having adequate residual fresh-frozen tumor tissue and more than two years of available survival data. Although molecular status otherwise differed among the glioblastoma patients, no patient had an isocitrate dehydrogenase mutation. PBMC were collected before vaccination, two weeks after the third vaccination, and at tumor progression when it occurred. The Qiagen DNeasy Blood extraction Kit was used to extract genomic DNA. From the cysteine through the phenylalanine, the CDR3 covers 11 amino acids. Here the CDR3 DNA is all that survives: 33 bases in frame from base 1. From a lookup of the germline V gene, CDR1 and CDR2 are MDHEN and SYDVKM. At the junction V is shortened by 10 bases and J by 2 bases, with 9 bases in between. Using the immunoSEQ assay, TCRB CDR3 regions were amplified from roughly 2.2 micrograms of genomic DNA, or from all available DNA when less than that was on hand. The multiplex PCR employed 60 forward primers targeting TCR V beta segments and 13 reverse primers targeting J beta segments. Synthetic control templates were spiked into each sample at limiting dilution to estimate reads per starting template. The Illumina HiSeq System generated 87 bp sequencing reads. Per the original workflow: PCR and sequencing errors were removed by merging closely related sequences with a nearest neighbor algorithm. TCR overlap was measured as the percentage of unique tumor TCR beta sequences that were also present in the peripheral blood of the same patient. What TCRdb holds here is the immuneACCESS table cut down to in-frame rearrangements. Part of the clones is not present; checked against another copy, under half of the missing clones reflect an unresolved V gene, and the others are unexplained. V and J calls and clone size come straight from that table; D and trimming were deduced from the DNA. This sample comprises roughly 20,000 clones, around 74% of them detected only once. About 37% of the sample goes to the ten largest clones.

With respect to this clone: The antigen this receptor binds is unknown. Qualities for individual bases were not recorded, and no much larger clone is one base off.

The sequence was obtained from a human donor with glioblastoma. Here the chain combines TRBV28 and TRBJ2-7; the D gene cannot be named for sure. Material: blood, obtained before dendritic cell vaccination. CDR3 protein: CATAQTYEQYF. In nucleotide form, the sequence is TGTGCCACCGCACAAACCTACGAGCAGTACTTC.